The 26 T cell receptor beta chains below all came from one sample that was sequenced in a study of blood T cell repertoires in COVID-19. TCRdb's table, derived via immunoSEQ multiplex PCR, lists solely in-frame clones and lacks some. Among some 130,000 clones listed, roughly nine tenths were seen once. What was sequenced was peripheral blood. The receptors stem from a man in his fifties with active COVID-19.

This chain uses TRBV11-3 with TRBJ1-1; D ambiguous. Germline V CDR1 and CDR2: SGHNT, YENEEA. The V end lost 5 bases, the J end lost 11 bases, and 12 bases lay between the germline ends. CDR3 length: 11 residues. The CDR3 coding sequence is TGTGCCAGCAGCAATTCGCAACAGGCTTTCTTT. This translates into CASSNSQQAFF.

The V gene is TRBV19, the J gene TRBJ1-1; 7 bases line up with TRBD1. Germline CDR1 and CDR2: LNHDA and SQIVND (reference sequence). CDR3 size: 12 residues. Trimming took 4 bases from V and 11 from J; bases not matched to a gene: 7. CDR3 DNA: TGTGCCAGTAGTACGACAGGGAGTTTGGCTTTCTTT. This encodes CASSTTGSLAFF.

This sequence joins TRBV6-5 and TRBJ1-6, with a weak D call TRBD1 (5 bases). The CDR3 is made up of 15 amino acids. The germline V gene has CDR1 MNHEY and CDR2 SVGAGI. V was cut by 4 bases and J by 7 bases, with 14 bases left in between. CDR3 sequence reads: CASSSDSPANSPLHF. In DNA form, the CDR3 reads TGTGCCAGCAGTTCCGACAGTCCAGCGAATTCACCCCTCCACTTT.

The chain has TRBV6-6 and TRBJ1-1, with TRBD1 matching over 9 bases. CDR3 size: 15 residues. Trimming cost V 2 bases and J 5 bases; bases outside gene matches: 6. Germline V gene lookup returns CDR1 MNHNY and CDR2 SVGAGI (reference sequence). The CDR3 DNA is TGTGCCAGCAGTTACGCGGGACAGGGTCTGACTGAAGCTTTCTTT. Its translation is CASSYAGQGLTEAFF.

The chain is built from TRBV28 and TRBJ2-2; D might be TRBD1 (5 bases). This CDR3 comprises 15 residues. CDR1 is MDHEN and CDR2 is SYDVKM in the germline V gene. V lost 6 bases and J 6 bases, leaving 17 bases between the germline ends. CDR3: CASSTSKTASGELFF. CDR3 sequence (DNA): TGTGCCAGCAGCACCTCCAAGACAGCCTCCGGGGAGCTGTTTTTT.

The chain is built from TRBV10-2 and TRBJ2-5; 7 positions agree with TRBD1. CDR1 WSHSY and CDR2 SAAADI come from the germline V gene. The CDR3 is made up of 15 amino acids. V shed 6 bases and J 2 bases; nucleotides not matched to a gene: 9. This CDR3 is CASRPGDSVQETQYF. In nucleotides, the CDR3 is TGCGCCAGCAGGCCCGGGGACAGCGTACAAGAGACCCAGTACTTC.

The chain combines TRBV19 with TRBJ1-4; 9 positions match TRBD1. Germline V CDR1 and CDR2: LNHDA, SQIVND (reference sequence). The V gene end was trimmed by 6 bases and the J gene end by 0 bases; junction bases not matched to a gene: 5. This CDR3 has 16 amino acids. CDR3 sequence reads: CASRKTGGATNEKLFF. The CDR3 bases are TGTGCCAGTAGGAAGACAGGGGGGGCAACTAATGAAAAACTGTTTTTT.

CDR3 sequence reads: CASSRPGQINTEAFF. In DNA form, the CDR3 reads TGTGCCAGCAGCCGACCGGGACAGATAAACACTGAAGCTTTCTTT. The rearrangement uses TRBV3-1 (or the pseudogene TRBV3-2) and TRBJ1-1; 7 bases are shared with TRBD1. The CDR3 is 15 amino acids. With V trimmed by 4 bases and J by 2 bases, 7 bases remained unmatched. Germline V CDR1 and CDR2: LGHDT, YNNKEL (reference sequence).

The genes are TRBV5-4 and TRBJ1-2; TRBD1 might be the D (6 bases). The CDR3 contains 17 residues. CDR1 SGHNT and CDR2 YYREEE come from the germline V gene (reference sequence). V was shortened by 1 base and J by 0 bases, with 16 bases between the two germline ends. The DNA of the CDR3 is TGTGCCAGCAGCTTGCGGTCCAGGGGCCCTCCTAACTATGGCTACACCTTC. Encoded protein: CASSLRSRGPPNYGYTF.

This clone showed up just once. The gene calls are TRBV6-5 and TRBJ1-6; D uncertain. The CDR3 has 12 amino acids. The V end was cut by 6 bases, the J end by 8 bases, with 8 bases between. Looked up from germline, CDR1 is MNHEY and CDR2 is SVGAGI. The chain's CDR3 is CASRPGHSPLHF. In DNA, the CDR3 is TGTGCCAGCAGACCAGGTCATTCACCCCTCCACTTT.

CDR3 amino acids: CASSIGQGFNSGYTF. CDR3 DNA sequence: TGTGCCAGTAGTATCGGACAGGGGTTTAATAGTGGCTACACCTTC. The rearrangement uses TRBV19 and TRBJ1-2; 9 bases align to TRBD1. Germline V gives CDR1 LNHDA, CDR2 SQIVND (reference sequence). J gave up 7 bases and V 3 bases, and 9 bases lay outside the gene matches. The CDR3 is made up of 15 amino acids.

This chain connects TRBV24-1 to TRBJ2-3, with 9 bases lining up with TRBD1. Germline assignment: CDR1 KGHDR and CDR2 SFDVKD. The CDR3 contains 16 residues. V was clipped by 4 bases and J by 2 bases; unmatched bases: 6. The CDR3 nucleotides are TGTGCCACCAGTGAATCCGGGACAGGGAACACAGATACGCAGTATTTT. Translating gives CATSESGTGNTDTQYF.

The gene calls are TRBV6-5 and TRBJ1-2, with D tentatively TRBD1 (6 bases). From germline, CDR1 is MNHEY and CDR2 SVGAGI. The CDR3 has 15 residues. The V end was cut by 4 bases, the J end by 2 bases, with 14 bases between. The CDR3 DNA reads as TGTGCCAGCAGTTTTCGGCGAGGGGGAAACTATGGCTACACCTTC. Its translation is CASSFRRGGNYGYTF.

This chain uses TRBV7-2 with TRBJ2-5; no clear D. The ends were cut back, 0 bases at V and 5 bases at J, with 13 bases in the middle. Germline V lookup: CDR1 SGHTA, CDR2 FQGNSA. This CDR3 region has 15 residues. CDR3 residues: CASSLASNSRETQYF. The CDR3 DNA follows: TGTGCCAGCAGCTTAGCGTCCAATAGCCGGGAGACCCAGTACTTC.

The rearrangement uses TRBV18 and TRBJ1-5, with 8 nucleotides matching TRBD1. Germline values: CDR1 KGHSH, CDR2 LQKENI. CDR3 size: 15 residues. After removal of 2 bases from V and 5 bases from J, the junction contained 5 bases not matched to a gene. The CDR3 protein is CASSPGTGEYQPQHF. The CDR3 nucleotides are TGTGCCAGCTCACCAGGGACAGGTGAGTATCAGCCCCAGCATTTT.

The chain carries TRBV11-2 and TRBJ1-2; 8 nucleotides align to TRBD1. V was clipped by 5 bases and J by 5 bases; unmatched bases: 7. The CDR3 runs to 14 residues. Germline CDR1 SGHAT, CDR2 FQNNGV. CDR3 loop: CASSARTGPYGYTF. The CDR3 DNA reads TGTGCCAGCAGCGCCCGGACAGGGCCTTATGGCTACACCTTC.

The gene calls are TRBV19 and TRBJ1-1; 7 bases align to TRBD1. J was trimmed by 1 base and V by 6 bases; bases with no gene match: 8. CDR1 is LNHDA, CDR2 SQIVND, per germline (reference sequence). The CDR3 is 15 residues long. DNA of the CDR3: TGTGCCAGTAGCCCCCACAGGGGAAAGAACACTGAAGCTTTCTTT. This sequence encodes CASSPHRGKNTEAFF.

The chain joins TRBV27 to TRBJ2-1; 9 bases are a match to TRBD2. This CDR3 comprises 15 residues. V was clipped by 0 bases and J by 3 bases; unmatched bases: 0. Germline V gene lookup returns CDR1 MNHEY and CDR2 SMNVEV (reference sequence). The DNA for the CDR3 is TGTGCCAGCAGTTTATCGACTAGCGGCTACAATGAGCAGTTCTTC. Its protein is CASSLSTSGYNEQFF.

The rearrangement links TRBV4-1 to TRBJ2-6, with a weak D call TRBD2 (5 bases). The CDR3 extends over 18 amino acids. CDR1 and CDR2 from the germline V gene are MGHRA and YSYEKL. Deletions cut 1 base from V and 4 bases from J, with 17 bases between. The chain's CDR3 is CASSQGYGGSGGANVLTF. The CDR3 nucleotides are TGCGCCAGCAGCCAAGGGTACGGAGGAAGTGGCGGGGCCAACGTCCTGACTTTC.

This rearrangement joins TRBV19 to TRBJ2-1; 9 nucleotides match TRBD2. From germline, CDR1 is LNHDA and CDR2 SQIVND (reference sequence). The CDR3 totals 17 residues. V lost 5 bases, J lost 6 bases, and 14 bases stayed unmatched. The CDR3 region is CASSEPRPGGRANEQFF. The DNA of the CDR3 is TGTGCCAGTAGTGAGCCCCGCCCGGGCGGGAGGGCCAATGAGCAGTTCTTC.

This chain links TRBV15 with TRBJ1-1, with 9 bases lining up with TRBD1. This CDR3 has 16 amino acids. The ends lost 1 base at V and 1 base at J; junction bases unmatched: 4. The germline V gene encodes CDR1 LNHNV and CDR2 YYDKDF (reference sequence). The CDR3 reads CATSRVRDRANTEAFF. Written as DNA, the CDR3 is TGTGCCACCAGCAGAGTGAGGGACAGGGCGAACACTGAAGCTTTCTTT.

The rearrangement links TRBV6-6 to TRBJ2-1, with 10 bases lining up with TRBD1. The CDR3 has 15 amino acids. Losses at the gene ends were 6 bases for V and 6 bases for J; bases not matched to a gene: 8. Germline CDR1 MNHNY, CDR2 SVGAGI (reference sequence). DNA of the CDR3: TGTGCCAGCAGCTTCGACAGGGGGCTTGGCAATGAGCAGTTCTTC. Protein sequence: CASSFDRGLGNEQFF.

This chain uses TRBV5-4 with TRBJ1-1; D uncertain. V gave up 0 bases and J gave up 4 bases, with 10 bases separating them. The CDR3 runs to 14 residues. Germline lookup yields CDR1 SGHNT and CDR2 YYREEE (reference sequence). CDR3 region: CASSLEPTGTEAFF. The CDR3 coding sequence is TGTGCCAGCAGCTTGGAACCAACGGGCACTGAAGCTTTCTTT.

In DNA form, the CDR3 reads TGTGCCAGCAGCGTAGTTCCTAGCGGGAACAATGAGCAGTTCTTC. It encodes CASSVVPSGNNEQFF. V usage is TRBV9 and J usage is TRBJ2-1, with TRBD2 identical over 9 bases. Germline V CDR1 and CDR2: SGDLS, YYNGEE. This CDR3 has 15 amino acids. V trimming: 0 bases; J trimming: 5 bases; junction bases outside the gene matches: 3.

The chain has TRBV6-5 and TRBJ2-5; maybe TRBD2 (5 bases). Germline values: CDR1 MNHEY, CDR2 SVGAGI. The V gene lost 0 bases and the J gene lost 4 bases, with 12 bases spanning the gap. The CDR3 is 15 amino acids. CDR3 residues: CASSYSYSGRETQYF. As DNA, the CDR3 is TGTGCCAGCAGTTACTCGTACAGCGGCAGAGAGACCCAGTACTTC.

The chain recombines TRBV6-5 with TRBJ1-1, with no clear D. Germline values: CDR1 MNHEY, CDR2 SVGAGI. Deletions cut 8 bases from V and 6 bases from J, with 10 bases between. CDR3 length: 11 amino acids. This CDR3 reads CASARGAEAFF. CDR3 coding DNA: TGTGCCAGCGCCCGCGGGGCTGAAGCTTTCTTT.